This TCR beta chain was captured in a study of blood T cell repertoires in COVID-19. Overall study context: Acute and convalescent COVID-19 samples came from the United States, Italy and Spain.

During active infection, Seattle patients enrolled and were then monitored through disease. Germline CDR1 reads LNHDA; CDR2 reads SQIVND (reference sequence). CDR3 length: 14 residues. Trimming took off 7 bases at V and 4 bases at J, with 14 bases between the two ends. Generated by immunoSEQ multiplex PCR, the TCRdb table keeps only in-frame clones and is missing some. Among about 69,000 clones listed, around 88% were seen once. The receptor was isolated from a man in his forties or fifties with COVID-19, enrolled during active disease. The sequencing input was peripheral blood. The V gene is TRBV19, the J gene TRBJ2-1; perhaps TRBD2 as D (6 bases). The CDR3 loop reads CASTPGTRYNEQFF. In DNA, the CDR3 is TGTGCCAGTACCCCTGGGACTCGATACAATGAGCAGTTCTTC.